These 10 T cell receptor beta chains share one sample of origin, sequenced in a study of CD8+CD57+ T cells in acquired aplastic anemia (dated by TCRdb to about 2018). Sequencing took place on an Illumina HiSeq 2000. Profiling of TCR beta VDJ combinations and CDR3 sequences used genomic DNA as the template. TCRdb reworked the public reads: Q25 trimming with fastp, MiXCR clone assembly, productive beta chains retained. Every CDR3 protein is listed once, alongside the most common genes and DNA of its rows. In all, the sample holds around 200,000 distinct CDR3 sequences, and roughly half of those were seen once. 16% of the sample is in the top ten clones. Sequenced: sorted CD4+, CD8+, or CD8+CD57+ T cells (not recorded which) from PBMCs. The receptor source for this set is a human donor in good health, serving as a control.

The CDR3 DNA reads as TGTGCCAGCAGCTTAGACGGGTCCCCTAATTCACCCCTCCACTTT. Protein sequence: CASSLDGSPNSPLHF. The gene calls are TRBV7-2 and TRBJ1-6; D is unclear. CDR3 length: 15 amino acids. Germline V gene data show CDR1 as SGHTA and CDR2 as FQGNSA. V lost 1 base and J 6 bases, leaving 10 bases between the germline ends.

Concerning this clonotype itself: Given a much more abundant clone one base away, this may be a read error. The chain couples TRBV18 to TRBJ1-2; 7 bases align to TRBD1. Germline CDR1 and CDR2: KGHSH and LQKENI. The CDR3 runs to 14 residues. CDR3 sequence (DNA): TGTACCAGCTCTCAGGGGGGTGTAGAGTATGGCTACACCTTC. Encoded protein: CTSSQGGVEYGYTF.

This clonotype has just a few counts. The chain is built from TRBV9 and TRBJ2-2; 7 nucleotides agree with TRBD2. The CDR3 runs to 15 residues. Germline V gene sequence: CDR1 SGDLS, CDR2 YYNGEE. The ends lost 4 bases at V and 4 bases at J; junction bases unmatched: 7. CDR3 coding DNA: TGTGCCAGCAGCCAATTCGGGGGGTCCACCGGGGAGCTGTTTTTT. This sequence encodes CASSQFGGSTGELFF.

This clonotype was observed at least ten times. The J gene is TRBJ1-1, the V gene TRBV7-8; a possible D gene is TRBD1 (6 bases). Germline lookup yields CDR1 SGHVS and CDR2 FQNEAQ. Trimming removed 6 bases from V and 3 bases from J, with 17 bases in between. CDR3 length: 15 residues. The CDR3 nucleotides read TGTGCCAGCAGTCGCATACAGGGATCGGACACTGAAGCTTTCTTT. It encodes CASSRIQGSDTEAFF.

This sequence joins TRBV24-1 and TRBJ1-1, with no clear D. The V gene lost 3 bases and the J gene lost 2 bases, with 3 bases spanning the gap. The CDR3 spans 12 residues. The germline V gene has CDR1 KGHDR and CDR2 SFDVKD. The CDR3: CATSDLNTEAFF. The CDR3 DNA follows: TGTGCCACCAGTGATCTAAACACTGAAGCTTTCTTT.

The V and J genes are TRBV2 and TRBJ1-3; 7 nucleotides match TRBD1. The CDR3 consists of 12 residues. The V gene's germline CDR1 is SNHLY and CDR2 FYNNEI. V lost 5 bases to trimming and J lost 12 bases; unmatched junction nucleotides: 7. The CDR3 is CASSFDRASIYF. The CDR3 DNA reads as TGTGCCAGCAGTTTCGACAGGGCCAGCATATATTTT.

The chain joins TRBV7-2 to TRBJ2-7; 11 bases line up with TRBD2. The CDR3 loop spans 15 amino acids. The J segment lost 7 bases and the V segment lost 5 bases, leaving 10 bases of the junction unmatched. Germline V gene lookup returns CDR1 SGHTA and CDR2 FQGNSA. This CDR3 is CASSVTSGGVLEQYF. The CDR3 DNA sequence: TGTGCCAGCAGCGTAACTAGCGGGGGTGTCTTAGAGCAGTACTTC. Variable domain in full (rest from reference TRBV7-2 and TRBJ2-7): GAGVSQSPSNKVTEKGKDVELRCDPISGHTALYWYRQSLGQGLEFLIYFQGNSAPDKSGLPSDRFSAERTGGSVSTLTIQRTQQEDSAVYLCASSVTSGGVLEQYFGPGTRLTVT.

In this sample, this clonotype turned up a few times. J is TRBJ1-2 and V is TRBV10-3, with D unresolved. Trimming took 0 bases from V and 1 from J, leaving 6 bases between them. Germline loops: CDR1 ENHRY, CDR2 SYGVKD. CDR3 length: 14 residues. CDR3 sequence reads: CAISESHGNYGYTF. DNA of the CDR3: TGTGCCATCAGTGAGTCACACGGTAACTATGGCTACACCTTC.

Here the CDR3 DNA reads TGCAGCGTTGAAGAGAACCCAGGGGGCACTGAAGCTTTCTTT. Translation: CSVEENPGGTEAFF. The gene calls are TRBV29-1 and TRBJ1-1; 7 nucleotides line up with TRBD1. From germline, CDR1 is SQVTM and CDR2 ANQGSEA. The length of the CDR3 is 14 residues. Trimming cost V 0 bases and J 4 bases; bases outside gene matches: 5. Combining the CDR3 with reference TRBV29-1 and TRBJ1-1 gives the whole variable domain SAVISQKPSRDICQRGTSLTIQCQVDSQVTMMFWYRQQPGQSLTLIATANQGSEATYESGFVIDKFPISRPNLTFSTLTVSNMSPEDSSIYLCSVEENPGGTEAFFGQGTRLTVV.

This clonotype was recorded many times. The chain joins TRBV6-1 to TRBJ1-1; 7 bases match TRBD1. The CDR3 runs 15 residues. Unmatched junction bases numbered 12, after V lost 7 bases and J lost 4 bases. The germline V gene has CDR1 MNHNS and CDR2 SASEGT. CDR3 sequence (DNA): TGTGCCAGCACGGACAGGCACGCGGGGGGCACTGAAGCTTTCTTT. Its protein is CASTDRHAGGTEAFF.